The source of this TCR beta chain is a study of STAT5B mutations in CD4+ large granular lymphocyte leukemia. Method: immunoSEQ multiplex PCR; TCRdb's copy keeps in-frame clones and lacks some. This table has fewer than 40,000 clones, nearly 80% appearing once. This clone has just one count. Sequencing used CD4+ T cells from blood buffy coats. This receptor was obtained from a human donor in good health.

CDR3 in DNA: TGTGCCAGCACCCAAGGGACTAGCGGGTTTACCGTCCCCGGGGAGCTGTTTTTT. Translation: CASTQGTSGFTVPGELFF. The rearrangement uses TRBV27 and TRBJ2-2, with 12 bases identical to TRBD2. Germline assignment: CDR1 MNHEY and CDR2 SMNVEV (reference sequence). The CDR3 sequence is 18 residues long. V shed 7 bases and J 6 bases; nucleotides not matched to a gene: 15.